What follows are 15 T cell receptor beta chains derived from one specimen sequenced in a study of response to subunit inactivated influenza vaccine. TCRdb passed the RT-PCR reads through MiXCR, listing each CDR3 protein once. The table shows a few hundred thousand distinct CDR3 sequences, with about 14% occurring only once. Specimen: PBMCs from blood, collected about 12 days after vaccination. These receptor sequences come from a man aged 50-60 years who received an inactivated influenza vaccine.

This clonotype was counted a few times. The rearrangement joins TRBV5-6 to TRBJ2-3; D perhaps matches TRBD1 (5 bases). Trimming left V 4 bases short and J 6 bases short, with 9 bases between. This CDR3 has 12 amino acids. From germline, CDR1 is SGHDT and CDR2 YYEEEE. The CDR3 spells CASSGALDTQYF. In nucleotides, the CDR3 is TGTGCCAGCAGCGGGGCCTTGGATACGCAGTATTTT.

The rearrangement links TRBV12-3 or TRBV12-4 to TRBJ1-5; D perhaps matches TRBD1 (5 bases). V was shortened by 3 bases and J by 6 bases, with 12 bases between the two germline ends. The CDR3 is 14 amino acids. Here the CDR3 DNA reads TGTGCCAGCAGTTTGGAGCAGGGTCGTCAGCCCCAGCATTTT. It codes for CASSLEQGRQPQHF.

V is TRBV27 and J is TRBJ1-5; no clear D gene. V lost 8 bases to trimming and J lost 7 bases, with 21 bases between them. The CDR3 totals 15 residues. In germline, CDR1 is MNHEY, CDR2 SMNVEV (reference sequence). The CDR3 spells CASGPVAALMQPQHF. As DNA, the CDR3 is TGTGCCAGCGGCCCCGTGGCAGCCCTAATGCAGCCCCAGCATTTT.

The V gene is TRBV19, the J gene TRBJ2-6; D tentatively fits TRBD1 or TRBD2 (5 bases each). The CDR3 is made up of 20 amino acids. Trimming took 0 bases from V and 4 from J, leaving 22 bases between them. CDR1 is LNHDA, CDR2 SQIVND, per germline (reference sequence). The CDR3 region is CASSIDSGSGRGSGANVLTF. DNA of the CDR3: TGTGCCAGTAGTATAGATAGTGGTTCAGGGAGAGGGTCCGGGGCCAACGTCCTGACTTTC.

The table lists this clonotype with a few counts. This chain uses TRBV5-1 with TRBJ1-1; D may be TRBD1 (5 bases). Trimming left V 2 bases short and J 4 bases short, with 12 bases between. The CDR3 length is 14 residues. Per germline, CDR1 SGHRS and CDR2 YFSETQ. CDR3 amino acids: CASSLGGVITEAFF. Here the CDR3 DNA reads TGCGCCAGCAGCTTAGGAGGGGTGATCACTGAAGCTTTCTTT.

Points on this clonotype: No conserved phenylalanine or tryptophan is present at the end of the CDR3, so a read error is the likely explanation. This chain connects TRBV20-1 to TRBJ2-5; 7 bases line up with TRBD2. The CDR3 contains 14 residues. Losses at the gene ends were 1 base for V and 5 bases for J; bases not matched to a gene: 7. The V gene's germline CDR1 is DFQATT and CDR2 SNEGSKA (reference sequence). CDR3 region: CSARGGRAWETQYL. CDR3 DNA: TGCAGTGCTAGAGGAGGGAGGGCCTGGGAGACCCAGTACCTC.

DNA for the CDR3: TGTGCCAGCAGTGTTCCAGGGATTTTCAATGAGCAGTTCTTC. Encoded protein: CASSVPGIFNEQFF. The chain joins TRBV2 to TRBJ2-1, with D possibly matching TRBD1 (5 bases). From germline, CDR1 is SNHLY and CDR2 FYNNEI. V lost 4 bases and J lost 6, with 13 bases in between. The CDR3 contains 14 residues.

The chain links TRBV20-1 to TRBJ1-5; 8 bases line up with TRBD1. The germline V gene encodes CDR1 DFQATT and CDR2 SNEGSKA (reference sequence). The CDR3 totals 15 residues. V lost 6 bases and J lost 4; bases outside the gene matches: 11. The CDR3 sequence is CSALRTGKPNQPQHF. CDR3 nucleotides: TGCAGTGCCCTCCGGACAGGGAAACCTAATCAGCCCCAGCATTTT.

This clonotype was counted between two and nine times. It is unclear where the CDR3 begins or ends on the DNA, so no DNA is shown, and the CDR3 is as TCRdb lists it. This chain joins TRBV28 and TRBJ2-7; the DNA was not used to check the table's D call, TRBD1. The CDR3 region is 16 residues in length, termini included. Looked up from germline, CDR1 is MDHEN and CDR2 is SYDVKM. CDR3 loop: CASSLLSGPSSYEQYF.

This clonotype was seen a few times. CDR3 sequence: CSVEIPSGSTDTQYF. The CDR3 DNA sequence: TGCAGCGTTGAAATCCCTAGCGGGAGCACAGATACGCAGTATTTT. This rearrangement joins TRBV29-1 to TRBJ2-3, with 8 bases identical to TRBD2. Germline assignment: CDR1 SQVTM and CDR2 ANQGSEA. The V and J ends lost 2 bases and 0 bases, in that order; junction bases with no gene match: 4. The length of the CDR3 is 15 residues.

This chain's CDR3 is CASSLGWDRTYEQYF. The CDR3, as DNA: TGTGCCAGCAGCTTAGGCTGGGACAGGACCTACGAGCAGTACTTC. The chain recombines TRBV7-9 with TRBJ2-7; 8 nucleotides line up with TRBD1. This CDR3 is built from 15 residues. V dropped 1 base and J dropped 2; count of bases not matched to a gene: 4. Germline loops: CDR1 SEHNR, CDR2 FQNEAQ (reference sequence).

This clonotype was detected a few times. An end of the junction differs from the germline gene, which may be a read error. This chain joins TRBV20-1 and TRBJ2-7; 12 bases agree with TRBD1. CDR1 is DFQATT and CDR2 is SNEGSKA in the germline V gene (reference sequence). The CDR3 is made up of 14 amino acids. CDR3 DNA: TGCAGTGCAAGAGAGGGACAGGGGGCGAGGGAGCAGTACTTC. It encodes CSAREGQGAREQYF.

This clonotype was picked up many times. The chain employs TRBV12-3 or TRBV12-4 and TRBJ2-3; no clear D gene. The ends were cut back, 4 bases at V and 3 bases at J, with 2 bases in the middle. This CDR3 is built from 11 residues. CDR3 nucleotide sequence: TGTGCCAGCAGTTGGACAGATACGCAGTATTTT. Translating gives CASSWTDTQYF.

This clonotype has a handful of counts. CDR3 amino acids: CASSPPQEAEAFF. For the CDR3, the DNA is TGTGCCAGCAGTCCCCCACAGGAGGCTGAAGCTTTCTTT. The chain recombines TRBV12-3 or TRBV12-4 with TRBJ1-1; D might be TRBD1 (5 bases). The CDR3 contains 13 residues. The V gene lost 5 bases and the J gene lost 6 bases, with 13 bases spanning the gap.

In this sample, this clonotype turned up a few times. The chain joins TRBV6-1 to TRBJ2-1, with D unresolved. Trimming cost V 1 base and J 8 bases, with 9 bases left between them. This CDR3 region has 13 residues. CDR1 and CDR2 (germline): MNHNS, SASEGT. CDR3 DNA sequence: TGTGCCAGCAGTGAAGGGTTTGGTTATGAGCAGTTCTTC. It specifies CASSEGFGYEQFF.